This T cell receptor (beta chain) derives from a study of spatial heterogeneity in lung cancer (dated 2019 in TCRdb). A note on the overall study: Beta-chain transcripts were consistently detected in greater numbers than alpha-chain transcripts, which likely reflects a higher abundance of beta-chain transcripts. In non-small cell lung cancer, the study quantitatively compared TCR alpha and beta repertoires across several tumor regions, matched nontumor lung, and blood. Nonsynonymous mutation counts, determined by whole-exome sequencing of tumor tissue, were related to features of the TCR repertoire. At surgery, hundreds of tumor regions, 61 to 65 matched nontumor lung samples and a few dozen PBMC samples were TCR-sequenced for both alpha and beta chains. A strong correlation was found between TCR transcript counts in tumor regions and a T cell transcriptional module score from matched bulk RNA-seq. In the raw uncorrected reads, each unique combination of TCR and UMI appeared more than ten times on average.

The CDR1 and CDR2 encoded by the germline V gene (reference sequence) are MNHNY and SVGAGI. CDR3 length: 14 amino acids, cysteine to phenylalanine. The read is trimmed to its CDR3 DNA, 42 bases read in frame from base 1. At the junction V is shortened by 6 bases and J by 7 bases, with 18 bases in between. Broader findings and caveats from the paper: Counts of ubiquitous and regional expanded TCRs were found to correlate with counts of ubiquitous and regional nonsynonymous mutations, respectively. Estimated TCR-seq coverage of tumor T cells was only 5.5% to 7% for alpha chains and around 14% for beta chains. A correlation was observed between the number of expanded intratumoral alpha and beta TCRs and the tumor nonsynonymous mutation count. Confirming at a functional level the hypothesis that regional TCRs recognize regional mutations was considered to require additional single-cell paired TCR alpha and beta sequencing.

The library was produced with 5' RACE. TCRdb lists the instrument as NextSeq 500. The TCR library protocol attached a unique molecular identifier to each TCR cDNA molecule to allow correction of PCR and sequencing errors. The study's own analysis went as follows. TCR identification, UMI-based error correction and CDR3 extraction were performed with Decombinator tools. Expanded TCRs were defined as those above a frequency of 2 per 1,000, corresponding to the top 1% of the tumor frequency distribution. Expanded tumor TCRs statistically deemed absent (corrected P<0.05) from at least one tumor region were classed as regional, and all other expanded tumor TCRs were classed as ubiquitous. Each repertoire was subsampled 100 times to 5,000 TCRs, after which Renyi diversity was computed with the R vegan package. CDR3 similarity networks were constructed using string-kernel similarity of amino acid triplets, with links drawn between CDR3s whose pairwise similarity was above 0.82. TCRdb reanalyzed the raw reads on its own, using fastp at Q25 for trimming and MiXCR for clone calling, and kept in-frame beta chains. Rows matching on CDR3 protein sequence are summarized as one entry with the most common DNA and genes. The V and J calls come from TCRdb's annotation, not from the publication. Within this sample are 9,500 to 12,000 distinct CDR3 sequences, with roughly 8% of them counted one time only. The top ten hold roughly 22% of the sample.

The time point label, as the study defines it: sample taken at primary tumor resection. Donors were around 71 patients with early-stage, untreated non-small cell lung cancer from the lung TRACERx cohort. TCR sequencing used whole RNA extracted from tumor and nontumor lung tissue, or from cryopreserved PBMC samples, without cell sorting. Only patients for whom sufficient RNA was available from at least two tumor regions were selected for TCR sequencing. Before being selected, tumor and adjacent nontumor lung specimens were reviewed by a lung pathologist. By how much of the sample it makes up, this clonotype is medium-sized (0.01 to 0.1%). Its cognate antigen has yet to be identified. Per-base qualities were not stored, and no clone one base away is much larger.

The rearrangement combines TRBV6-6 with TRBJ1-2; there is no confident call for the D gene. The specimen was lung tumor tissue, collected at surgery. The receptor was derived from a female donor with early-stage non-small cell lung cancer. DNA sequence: TGTGCCAGCAGCCCCGGGGTCGGGGTCGGTGGCTACACCTTC. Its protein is CASSPGVGVGGYTF.